The T cell receptor (beta chain) under discussion was sequenced for a study of cytomegalovirus exposure and HLA in healthy donors. Vbeta (60) and Jbeta (13) primers were used in the PCR. Produced via immunoSEQ multiplex PCR; TCRdb's table is partial and in-frame only. Here the sample spans 150,000 or so clones, approximately 74% being singletons. This clone was detected a few times. What it binds is not known. Whole-study findings and limits: The study reported that TCR beta sequences accurately predicted HLA-A and HLA-B alleles in most subjects. Cytomegalovirus status, reportedly, was diagnosed with high specificity and sensitivity by the classifier. Compared with the roughly 700-donor mean, an Asian-associated ancestry cluster reportedly had fewer N-insertions, according to a later analysis.

At the time of sampling, donors were nominally healthy, though unrecorded immune exposures were likely. Looked up from germline, CDR1 is SEHNR and CDR2 is FQNEAQ (reference sequence). The CDR3 has 17 amino acids. The junction had 9 bases not matched to a gene; V was cut back by 4 bases and J by 3 bases. What was sequenced was PBMCs. This rearrangement joins TRBV7-9 to TRBJ1-2; 12 bases map to TRBD1. This clonotype originated in a man aged 18 to 29 in good health and CMV-seronegative. This CDR3 is CASSWDRGRVSDYGYTF. The CDR3 DNA reads TGTGCCAGCAGCTGGGACAGGGGGCGAGTATCTGACTATGGCTACACCTTC.